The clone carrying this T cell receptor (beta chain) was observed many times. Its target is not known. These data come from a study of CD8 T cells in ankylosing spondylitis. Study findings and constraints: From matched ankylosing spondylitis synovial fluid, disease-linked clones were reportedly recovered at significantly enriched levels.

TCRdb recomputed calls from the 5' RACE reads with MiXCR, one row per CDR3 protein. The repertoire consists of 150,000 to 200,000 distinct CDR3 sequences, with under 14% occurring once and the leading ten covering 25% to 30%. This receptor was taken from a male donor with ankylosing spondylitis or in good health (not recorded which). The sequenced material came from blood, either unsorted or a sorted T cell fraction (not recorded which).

In nucleotides, the CDR3 is TGCAGTGCTAGAGAAAACAACAAAGCCCAGTACTTC. As protein: CSARENNKAQYF. The V and J genes are TRBV20-1 and TRBJ2-7; D gene uncertain. The CDR3 totals 12 residues. Germline values: CDR1 DFQATT, CDR2 SNEGSKA (reference sequence). Between the trimmed V and J ends, which lost 0 bases and 10 bases, there was a span of 13 bases.